Listed below are T cell receptor beta chains from one sample, sequenced in a study of graft-versus-host responses after intestinal transplantation. For these receptors, no antigen is known. Only in-frame clones appear in the TCRdb table, and some are missing; sequencing was by immunoSEQ multiplex PCR. Of about 120,000 clones listed, 90% were seen once; the top ten hold under 0.2%. The specimen was unstimulated CD4+ T cells sorted from spleen or lymph node cells, collected before intestinal transplant. Receptor source: a human donor who received an intestinal transplant. Each CDR3 is given with its conserved first and last residue. D genes are given only for firm matches. Some rows mark clone size as missing; the rest say once, few, many or name a class of expanded clone.

V	D	J	size	DNA	CDR3
TRBV27	NA	TRBJ1-5	NA	TGTGCCAGCAGTTTAGGCGGGTATAGCAATCAGCCCCAGCATTTT	CASSLGGYSNQPQHF
TRBV7-6	NA	TRBJ2-1	NA	TGTGCCAGCAGCCAAGCGGTGAGCTCCTACAATGAGCAGTTCTTC	CASSQAVSSYNEQFF
TRBV4-1	NA	TRBJ1-4	NA	TGCGCCAGCAGTTACCAGGTATCAACTAATGAAAAACTGTTTTTT	CASSYQVSTNEKLFF
TRBV15	TRBD2	TRBJ2-2	NA	TGTGCCACCAGCAGTGAACCTTTAGCGGGGGGGCCCACCGGGGAGCTGTTTTTT	CATSSEPLAGGPTGELFF
TRBV2	NA	TRBJ2-7	NA	TGTGCCAGCAGTGCCCAGGTGTTCGGCGAGCAGTACTTC	CASSAQVFGEQYF
TRBV28	TRBD1	TRBJ2-7	NA	TGTGCCAGCAGGCCGACAGGGGGAGGCTACGAGCAGTACTTC	CASRPTGGGYEQYF
TRBV28	TRBD1	TRBJ2-5	NA	TGTGCCAGCAGAACAACAGGGGTCGGACAAGAGACCCAGTACTTC	CASRTTGVGQETQYF
TRBV9	TRBD2	TRBJ2-3	NA	TGTGCCAGCAGCGGTCGAGCGGGAAGTACAGATACGCAGTATTTT	CASSGRAGSTDTQYF
TRBV5-1	TRBD1	TRBJ2-3	NA	TGCGCCAGCAGCTTGGGACAGGGGGCGGGAGATACGCAGTATTTT	CASSLGQGAGDTQYF
TRBV7-9	TRBD1	TRBJ1-2	NA	TGTGCCAGCAGCTCCTCTATTACAGGGGCCAGTGGCTACACCTTC	CASSSSITGASGYTF
TRBV4-1	TRBD2	TRBJ2-7	NA	TGCGCCAGCAGCCAAGGACGGGGGGGGACCTACGAGCAGTACTTC	CASSQGRGGTYEQYF
TRBV2	NA	TRBJ2-5	NA	TGTGCCAGCAGTGTGGGACTTCGCTTCCAAGAGACCCAGTACTTC	CASSVGLRFQETQYF
TRBV7-9	NA	TRBJ1-2	NA	TGTGCCAGCAGCTTTGGGGCTCAGCTCTATGGCTACACCTTC	CASSFGAQLYGYTF
TRBV5-4	NA	TRBJ1-3	NA	TGTGCCAGCAGCTTTGGTGGGAGTGGAAACACCATATATTTT	CASSFGGSGNTIYF
TRBV11-2	NA	TRBJ2-3	NA	TGTGCCAGCAGCTTAGGTGGGAGCAAGCACCTTCCAGATACGCAGTATTTT	CASSLGGSKHLPDTQYF
TRBV5-4	TRBD2	TRBJ2-2	NA	TGTGCCAGCAGCCATGGACTAGCGGGAGTACCCGGGGAGCTGTTTTTT	CASSHGLAGVPGELFF
TRBV28	TRBD2	TRBJ2-1	NA	TGTGCCAGCAGTTTCGCTAGCGGGAGGGCTATATTGGAGCAGTTCTTC	CASSFASGRAILEQFF
TRBV6-1	TRBD1	TRBJ2-7	NA	TGTGCCAGCAGTGATAACAGGGGGCGTGTGCACGAGCAGTACTTC	CASSDNRGRVHEQYF
TRBV18	TRBD2	TRBJ2-7	NA	TGTGCCAGCTCACCCAAGACTAGCGACGGCTACGAGCAGTACTTC	CASSPKTSDGYEQYF
TRBV4-1	TRBD2	TRBJ2-3	NA	TGCGCCAGCAGCCCAGGACCGGGACTAGCGCCCAGCACAGATACGCAGTATTTT	CASSPGPGLAPSTDTQYF
TRBV5-1	TRBD2	TRBJ2-5	NA	TGCGCCAGCAGCTTGGGGCTAGCGGACCAAGAGACCCAGTACTTC	CASSLGLADQETQYF
TRBV18	NA	TRBJ2-7	NA	TGTGCCAGCTCACCACCTCGCGACAGGTTTGGCTACGAGCAGTACTTC	CASSPPRDRFGYEQYF
TRBV18	TRBD1	TRBJ1-2	NA	TGTGCCAGCTCACGGGACAGACCTAACTATGGCTACACCTTC	CASSRDRPNYGYTF
TRBV6-5	TRBD1	TRBJ2-1	once	TGTGCCAGCAGTTACGGGCAGGGGGCGCAGAATGAGCAGTTCTTC	CASSYGQGAQNEQFF
TRBV11-2	TRBD2	TRBJ2-3	NA	TGTGCCAGCAGCTTCCAAAGGCGGGGGACTACTAGCACAGATACGCAGTATTTT	CASSFQRRGTTSTDTQYF
TRBV28	TRBD1	TRBJ2-7	NA	TGTGCCAGCAGACCTTCCGGGACAGGGGGCTGGAGAGCCGCGAGGTTGGACTTC	CASRPSGTGGWRAARLDF
TRBV6-5	TRBD1	TRBJ1-3	NA	TGTGCCAGCAGTTGGGACAGGGCGGCTGGAAACACCATATATTTT	CASSWDRAAGNTIYF
TRBV30	NA	TRBJ1-2	NA	TGTGCCTGGAACCCAGGGGAGGGTGGCTACACCTTC	CAWNPGEGGYTF
TRBV2	NA	TRBJ1-5	NA	TGTGCCAGCAGTGTCTATAGCAATCAGCCCCAGCATTTT	CASSVYSNQPQHF
TRBV7-6	NA	TRBJ2-7	NA	TGTGCCAGCAGCTCCTCCGGGCCCTCAATGGAGTCTAGCCCCCACGAGCAGTACTTC	CASSSSGPSMESSPHEQYF
TRBV6-1	NA	TRBJ1-4	NA	TGTGCCAGCAGTGAAAGAGGGGGGGGCGAAAAACTGTTTTTT	CASSERGGGEKLFF
TRBV6-1	NA	TRBJ1-2	NA	TGTGCCAGCAGTGGGCAGGCCTATGGCTACACCTTC	CASSGQAYGYTF
TRBV5-4	NA	TRBJ2-7	NA	TGTGCCAGCAGCTTCGGGGATGCCTACGAGCAGTACTTC	CASSFGDAYEQYF
TRBV19	NA	TRBJ1-6	NA	TGTGCCAGTAGTATGACGTGGGCCAACAATTCACCCCTCCACTTT	CASSMTWANNSPLHF
TRBV19	TRBD1	TRBJ1-1	NA	TGTGCCAGTAGTATAGTGGGAGTGGACAGGGATGGTGCTTTCTTT	CASSIVGVDRDGAFF
TRBV7-2	NA	TRBJ1-3	NA	TGTGCCAGCAGCTTTCAGGGCTACTCTGGAAACACCATATATTTT	CASSFQGYSGNTIYF
TRBV2	NA	TRBJ2-1	NA	TGTGCCAGCAGTGTCTCACAGGGCCGTGTACACAATGAGCAGTTCTTC	CASSVSQGRVHNEQFF
TRBV6-1	TRBD2	TRBJ2-1	once	TGTGCCAGCAGTGCCTCAGGGACTAGCGGGAGGGGTGTAAATGAGCAGTTCTTC	CASSASGTSGRGVNEQFF
TRBV27	NA	TRBJ1-5	NA	TGTGCCAGCAGCTCTCCAGGGCACCTAAATCAGCCCCAGCATTTT	CASSSPGHLNQPQHF
TRBV25-1	NA	TRBJ2-2	NA	TGTGCCAGCACCCAAGGAGGGGCGCGGACCGGGGAGCTGTTTTTT	CASTQGGARTGELFF
TRBV28	NA	TRBJ1-5	NA	TGTGCCAGCAGTGCGGACAGTTTCAATCAGCCCCAGCATTTT	CASSADSFNQPQHF
TRBV28	NA	TRBJ2-7	few	TGTGCCAGCAGTTTAACGGGGGACGAGCAGTACTTC	CASSLTGDEQYF
TRBV6-4	TRBD1	TRBJ2-2	NA	TGTGCCAGCAAAGAGGGACAGGGCTCCACCGGGGAGCTGTTTTTT	CASKEGQGSTGELFF
TRBV19	TRBD2	TRBJ2-3	NA	TGTGCCAGCCGACCGGGGGGAGAATTGGGCACAGATACGCAGTATTTT	CASRPGGELGTDTQYF
TRBV7-2	NA	TRBJ1-6	NA	TGTGCCAGCAGCTTAGACCGCGGCTATAATTCACCCCTCCACTTT	CASSLDRGYNSPLHF
TRBV2	NA	TRBJ1-2	NA	TGTGCCAGCACCCCCCCCGGAGCTAACTATGGCTACACCTTC	CASTPPGANYGYTF